The next 14 T cell receptor beta chains were all read from a single sample in a study of blood T cell repertoires in COVID-19. Data came from immunoSEQ multiplex PCR; TCRdb stores just in-frame clones and leaves some out. This repertoire shows about 88,000 clones, roughly 72% found once; its top ten account for just under 25%. Source material: peripheral blood. All receptors come from a woman aged 55-69 years in a cohort sampled during active or convalescent COVID-19.

The chain joins TRBV4-2 to TRBJ2-1, with 8 bases identical to TRBD2. The CDR3 has 16 amino acids. V lost 4 bases to trimming and J lost 0 bases; unmatched junction nucleotides: 5. Germline V gene sequence: CDR1 LGHNA, CDR2 YNFKEQ. CDR3 bases: TGTGCCAGCAGCCGAGCGGGGGCCAACTCCTACAATGAGCAGTTCTTC. It specifies CASSRAGANSYNEQFF.

The chain recombines TRBV11-2 with TRBJ2-7, with 9 bases that match TRBD2. CDR3 length: 15 residues. From germline, CDR1 is SGHAT and CDR2 FQNNGV. V was clipped by 3 bases and J by 7 bases; unmatched bases: 10. The CDR3, as DNA: TGTGCCAGCAGCTTTACAAGCGGGGGGCCGCGGGAGCAGTACTTC. It is translated as CASSFTSGGPREQYF.

The table lists this clone with a count of one. This chain joins TRBV5-1 and TRBJ1-4; D is undetermined. The CDR3 extends over 15 amino acids. Trimming took 2 bases from V and 10 from J, leaving 18 bases between them. Germline loops: CDR1 SGHRS, CDR2 YFSETQ. The CDR3 nucleotides read TGCGCCAGCAGCTTAACTCCTACGGGCGAGGGAAAACTGTTTTTT. It codes for CASSLTPTGEGKLFF. The whole variable domain, filled in from reference TRBV5-1 and TRBJ1-4, reads KAGVTQTPRYLIKTRGQQVTLSCSPISGHRSVSWYQQTPGQGLQFLFEYFSETQRNKGNFPGRFSGRQFSNSRSEMNVSTLELGDSALYLCASSLTPTGEGKLFFGSGTQLSVL.

V gene TRBV7-2 combines with J gene TRBJ2-7, with 10 positions matching TRBD1. The CDR3 loop spans 15 amino acids. CDR1 is SGHTA and CDR2 is FQGNSA in the germline V gene. With 5 bases clipped from V and 4 bases from J, the junction kept 8 bases outside the gene matches. CDR3 protein: CASSPSGTGVYEQYF. DNA for the CDR3: TGTGCCAGCAGCCCCTCCGGGACAGGGGTGTACGAGCAGTACTTC.

The genes are TRBV30 and TRBJ1-6, with 12 positions matching TRBD1. CDR1 and CDR2 (germline): GTSNPN, SVGIG (reference sequence). Trimming cost V 1 base and J 8 bases; bases outside gene matches: 3. This CDR3 has 15 amino acids. Here the CDR3 reads CAWSAGQGADSPLHF. In DNA, the CDR3 is TGTGCCTGGAGTGCGGGACAGGGGGCTGATTCACCCCTCCACTTT.

The chain recombines TRBV25-1 with TRBJ2-2; D remains ambiguous. This CDR3 region has 12 residues. Germline V lookup: CDR1 MGHDK, CDR2 SYGVNS. Between the trimmed V and J ends, which lost 4 bases and 6 bases, there was a span of 6 bases. CDR3 in amino acids: CASSASAGELFF. As DNA, the CDR3 is TGTGCCAGCAGTGCCTCCGCCGGGGAGCTGTTTTTT.

This clone showed up just a few times. The chain is built from TRBV18 and TRBJ1-1; 7 positions match TRBD1. This CDR3 contains 16 residues. J lost 2 bases, V lost 3 bases, and 9 bases had no gene match. Per the germline V gene, CDR1 is KGHSH and CDR2 is LQKENI. CDR3 amino acids: CASSPFGQASNTEAFF. For the CDR3, the DNA is TGTGCCAGCTCACCGTTCGGACAGGCTAGTAACACTGAAGCTTTCTTT.

This clone was detected only once. This CDR3 is CASSLSQGEKTQYF. For the CDR3, the DNA is TGCGCCAGCAGCTTGTCACAGGGGGAGAAGACCCAGTACTTC. The chain couples TRBV5-1 to TRBJ2-5; 8 bases are a match to TRBD1. The trim removed 1 base at V and 6 bases at J, leaving 5 bases unmatched. The CDR3 runs 14 residues. Germline CDR1 reads SGHRS; CDR2 reads YFSETQ.

The chain links TRBV5-5 to TRBJ1-1, with 9 bases lining up with TRBD1. This CDR3 has 15 amino acids. Germline values: CDR1 SGHKS, CDR2 YYEKEE (reference sequence). With V trimmed by 5 bases and J by 0 bases, 5 bases remained unmatched. CDR3 bases: TGTGCCAGCAGACCAGGACAGGGGATGAACACTGAAGCTTTCTTT. Translated: CASRPGQGMNTEAFF.

The chain uses TRBV29-1 and TRBJ1-2, with 11 bases lining up with TRBD1. The CDR3 runs to 16 residues. The V gene's germline CDR1 is SQVTM and CDR2 ANQGSEA. Trimming removed 6 bases from V and 2 bases from J; junction bases left unmatched: 11. The CDR3 DNA sequence: TGCAGCGTCGGCGGGACAGGGGGGCTTTTGAACTATGGCTACACCTTC. It codes for CSVGGTGGLLNYGYTF.

The chain employs TRBV11-3 and TRBJ2-1; possible D gene TRBD1, 7 bases. The CDR3 extends over 17 amino acids. Germline V gene sequence: CDR1 SGHNT, CDR2 YENEEA. V lost 6 bases and J lost 2, with 20 bases in between. Here the CDR3 reads CASSQGVSSATYNEQFF. CDR3 in DNA: TGTGCCAGCAGTCAGGGGGTTTCTAGCGCCACCTACAATGAGCAGTTCTTC.

This chain joins TRBV2 and TRBJ2-4; 15 nucleotides align to TRBD2. The germline V gene has CDR1 SNHLY and CDR2 FYNNEI. The CDR3 length is 19 residues. Losses at the gene ends were 6 bases for V and 0 bases for J; bases not matched to a gene: 9. CDR3 in amino acids: CASSAGTSGGILAKNIQYF. The CDR3, as DNA: TGTGCCAGCAGCGCCGGGACTAGCGGGGGGATTCTAGCCAAAAACATTCAGTACTTC.

The chain joins TRBV20-1 to TRBJ1-1, with a weak D call TRBD1 (6 bases). Trimming removed 2 bases at V and 7 bases at J, with 8 bases between. CDR1 and CDR2 from the germline V gene are DFQATT and SNEGSKA (reference sequence). The CDR3 totals 11 residues. CDR3 amino acids: CSARQGYEAFF. DNA for the CDR3: TGCAGTGCTAGACAGGGGTATGAAGCTTTCTTT.

This clone has just one count. This chain links TRBV2 with TRBJ1-1, with unresolved D. The germline gives CDR1 SNHLY, CDR2 FYNNEI. Trimming cost V 6 bases and J 10 bases, with 15 bases left between them. The CDR3 has 12 amino acids. DNA of the CDR3: TGTGCCAGCAGCCTAGCCGAGGGAGGAGCTTTCTTT. Its translation is CASSLAEGGAFF.